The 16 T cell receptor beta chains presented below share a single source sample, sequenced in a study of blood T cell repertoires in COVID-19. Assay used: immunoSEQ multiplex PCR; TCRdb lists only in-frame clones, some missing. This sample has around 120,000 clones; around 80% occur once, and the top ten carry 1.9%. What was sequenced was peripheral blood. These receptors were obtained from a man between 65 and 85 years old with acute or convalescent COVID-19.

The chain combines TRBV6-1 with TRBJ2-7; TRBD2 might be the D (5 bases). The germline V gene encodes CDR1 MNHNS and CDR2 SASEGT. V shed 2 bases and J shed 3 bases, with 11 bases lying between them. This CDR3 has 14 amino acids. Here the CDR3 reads CASSESPGNYEQYF. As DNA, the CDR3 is TGTGCCAGCAGTGAAAGTCCGGGAAACTACGAGCAGTACTTC.

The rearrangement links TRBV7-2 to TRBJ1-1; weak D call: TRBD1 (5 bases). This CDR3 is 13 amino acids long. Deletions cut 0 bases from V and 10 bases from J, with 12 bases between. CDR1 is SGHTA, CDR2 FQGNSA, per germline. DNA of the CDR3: TGTGCCAGCAGCTTAGCCCCCACAGGTGGAGCTTTCTTT. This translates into CASSLAPTGGAFF.

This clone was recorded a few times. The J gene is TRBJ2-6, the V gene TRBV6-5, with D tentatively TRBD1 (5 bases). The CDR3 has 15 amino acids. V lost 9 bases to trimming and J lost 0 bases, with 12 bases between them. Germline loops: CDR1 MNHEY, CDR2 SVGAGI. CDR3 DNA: TGTGCCAGTACCAGGGCTTCCTCTGGGGCCAACGTCCTGACTTTC. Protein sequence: CASTRASSGANVLTF.

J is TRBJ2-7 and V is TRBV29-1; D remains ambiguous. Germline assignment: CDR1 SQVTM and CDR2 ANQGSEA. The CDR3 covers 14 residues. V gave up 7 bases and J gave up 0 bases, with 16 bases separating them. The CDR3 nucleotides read TGCAGCGCCCGAGGTGACCTAAACTCCTACGAGCAGTACTTC. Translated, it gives CSARGDLNSYEQYF.

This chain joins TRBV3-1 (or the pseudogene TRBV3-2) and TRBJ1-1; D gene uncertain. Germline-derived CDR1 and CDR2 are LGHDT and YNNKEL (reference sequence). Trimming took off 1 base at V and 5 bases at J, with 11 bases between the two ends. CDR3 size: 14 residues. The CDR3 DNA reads TGTGCCAGCAGCCAAGGAGCGGGTCGGACTGAAGCTTTCTTT. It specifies CASSQGAGRTEAFF.

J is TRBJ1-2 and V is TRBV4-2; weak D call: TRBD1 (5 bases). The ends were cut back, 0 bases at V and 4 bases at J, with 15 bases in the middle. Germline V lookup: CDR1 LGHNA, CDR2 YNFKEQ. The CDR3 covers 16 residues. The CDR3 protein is CASSQDPGRGTYGYTF. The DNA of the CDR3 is TGTGCCAGCAGCCAAGACCCGGGCCGGGGGACCTATGGCTACACCTTC.

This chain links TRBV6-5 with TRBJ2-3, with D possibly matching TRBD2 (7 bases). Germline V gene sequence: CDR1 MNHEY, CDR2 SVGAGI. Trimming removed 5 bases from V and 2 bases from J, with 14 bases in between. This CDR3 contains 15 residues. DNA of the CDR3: TGTGCCAGCAGTCCCGAGGGGGGGGCCACAGATACGCAGTATTTT. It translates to CASSPEGGATDTQYF.

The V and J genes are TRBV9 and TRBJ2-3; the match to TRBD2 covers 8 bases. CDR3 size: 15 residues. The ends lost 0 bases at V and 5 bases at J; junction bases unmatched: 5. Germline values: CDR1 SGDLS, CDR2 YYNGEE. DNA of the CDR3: TGTGCCAGCAGCGTAGGGGGGACTAGGGAAGATACGCAGTATTTT. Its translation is CASSVGGTREDTQYF.

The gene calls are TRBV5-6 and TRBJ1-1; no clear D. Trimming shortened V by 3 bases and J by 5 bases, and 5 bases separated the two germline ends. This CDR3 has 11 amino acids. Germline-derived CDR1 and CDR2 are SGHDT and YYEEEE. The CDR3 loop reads CASSYLTEAFF. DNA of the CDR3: TGTGCCAGCAGCTATCTGACTGAAGCTTTCTTT.

The CDR3: CASRTPDSQSDGYTF. For the CDR3, the DNA is TGTGCCAGCAGGACTCCCGACAGCCAGTCTGACGGCTACACCTTC. V and J are TRBV28 and TRBJ1-2, with TRBD1 as a possible D gene (5 bases). Germline-derived CDR1 and CDR2 are MDHEN and SYDVKM. Between the trimmed V and J ends, which lost 6 bases and 8 bases, there was a span of 22 bases. The CDR3 is 15 residues long.

The CDR3 DNA is TGCGCCAGCAGCTTGTACGGCAGTGGAGATCAGCCCCAGCATTTT. Protein sequence: CASSLYGSGDQPQHF. The chain has TRBV5-1 and TRBJ1-5; D uncertain. The CDR3 runs 15 residues. Deletions cut 1 base from V and 5 bases from J, with 13 bases between. CDR1 and CDR2 from the germline V gene are SGHRS and YFSETQ.

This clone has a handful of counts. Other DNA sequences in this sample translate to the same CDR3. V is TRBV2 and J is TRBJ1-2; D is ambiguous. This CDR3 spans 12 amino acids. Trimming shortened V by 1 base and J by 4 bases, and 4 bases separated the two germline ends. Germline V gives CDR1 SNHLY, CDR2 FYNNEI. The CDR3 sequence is CASSEGLYGYTF. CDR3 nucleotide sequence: TGTGCCAGCAGTGAAGGTCTCTATGGCTACACCTTC.

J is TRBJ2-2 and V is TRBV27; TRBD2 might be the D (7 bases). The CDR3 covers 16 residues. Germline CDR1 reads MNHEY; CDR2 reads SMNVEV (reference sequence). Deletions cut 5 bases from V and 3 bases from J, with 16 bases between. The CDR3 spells CASSAGAGRDTGELFF. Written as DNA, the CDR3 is TGTGCCAGCAGTGCAGGGGCAGGGAGGGACACCGGGGAGCTGTTTTTT.

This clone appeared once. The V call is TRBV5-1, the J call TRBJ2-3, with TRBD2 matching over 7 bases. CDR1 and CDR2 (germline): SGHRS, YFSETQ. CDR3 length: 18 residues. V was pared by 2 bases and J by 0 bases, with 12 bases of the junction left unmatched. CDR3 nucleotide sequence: TGCGCCAGCAGCTTTCGTAGCGGGCCGGCTGCTAGCACAGATACGCAGTATTTT. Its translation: CASSFRSGPAASTDTQYF.

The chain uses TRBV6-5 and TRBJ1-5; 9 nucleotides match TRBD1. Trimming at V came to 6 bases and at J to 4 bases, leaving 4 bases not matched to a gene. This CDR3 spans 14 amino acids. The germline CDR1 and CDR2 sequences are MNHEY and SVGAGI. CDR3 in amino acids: CASRPGQGNQPQHF. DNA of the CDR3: TGTGCCAGCAGGCCCGGACAGGGGAATCAGCCCCAGCATTTT.

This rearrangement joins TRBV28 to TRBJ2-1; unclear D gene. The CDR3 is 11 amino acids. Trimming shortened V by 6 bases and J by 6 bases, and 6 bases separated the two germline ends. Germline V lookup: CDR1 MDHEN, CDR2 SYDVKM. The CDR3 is CASRRGNEQFF. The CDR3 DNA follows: TGTGCCAGCAGGCGTGGCAATGAGCAGTTCTTC.